Here is one T cell receptor beta chain with its context. The target antigen is unknown. This sample was taken from a study of CXCR3-negative and CXCR3-positive naive CD8 T cells. 5' RACE with UMI labels generated the TRB cDNA libraries. TCRdb reprocessed the 5' RACE reads and keeps a single row for each CDR3 protein, giving no DNA. The sample table includes about 130,000 distinct CDR3 sequences. This CDR3 is built from 15 residues. CDR1 is SNHLY and CDR2 is FYNNEI in the germline V gene. Study results and caveats: Most assays used freshly isolated PBMCs, as cryopreservation partially reduced CXCR3. Against CXCR3-negative naive cells, CXCR3-positive naive cells showed more hydrophobic TRB CDR3s.

This receptor was identified in a human donor in good health. Some clones in this sample may be carry-over from other donors' samples. Sequenced sample: naive CXCR3+ CD8+ T cells from blood. Subset in this sample: CD45RO-CCR7+CD27+CD95- naive CD8+ T cells expressing CXCR3 (TNR3+). The chain couples TRBV2 to TRBJ2-7; the D call of TRBD1 rests on TCRdb alone, since no DNA is present to check it. The chain's CDR3 is CASRSGTGISYEQYF. Drawing the rest from reference TRBV2 and TRBJ2-7, the complete variable domain is EPEVTQTPSHQVTQMGQEVILRCVPISNHLYFYWYRQILGQKVEFLVSFYNNEISEKSEIFDDQFSVERPDGSNFTLKIRSTKLEDSAMYFCASRSGTGISYEQYFGPGTRLTVT.